One and the same sample provided the 25 T cell receptor beta chains below, sequenced in a study of shared clonotypes between healthy human individuals. TCRdb keeps only in-frame clones here, not all; method: immunoSEQ multiplex PCR. The table has about 2.3 million clones, 90% to 95% seen once; the top ten hold 0.3% to 0.4%. Sequencing was done on a sample of naive CD4+ T cells from PBMCs. Subset indicated: CD45RA+ positively selected. Receptors were obtained from a man aged 18 to 29 in good health. Some clones in this sample may be carry-over from other donors' samples.

The chain is built from TRBV5-5 and TRBJ2-2; 13 bases align to TRBD2. CDR1 is SGHKS and CDR2 is YYEKEE in the germline V gene (reference sequence). V lost 5 bases and J lost 5; bases outside the gene matches: 6. The CDR3 length is 16 residues. CDR3 bases: TGTGCCAGCAGATACCCGGGACTAGCGGGAACCGGGGAGCTGTTTTTT. Amino acid sequence: CASRYPGLAGTGELFF.

J is TRBJ1-5 and V is TRBV5-3; D might be TRBD1 (5 bases). TRBV5-3 is an ORF for which the function is uncertain. This CDR3 has 15 amino acids. V lost 10 bases and J lost 5, with 22 bases in between. The CDR3 DNA sequence: TGTGCCCGCAAGTGGCGAGGGGTCGGTTATCAGCCCCAGCATTTT. It yields the protein CARKWRGVGYQPQHF.

CDR3 in DNA: TGCAGCGTTGTCCTAGTCGTGTACCAAGAGACCCAGTACTTC. Encoded protein: CSVVLVVYQETQYF. The chain combines TRBV29-1 with TRBJ2-5, with D hard to call. From germline, CDR1 is SQVTM and CDR2 ANQGSEA. V lost 4 bases to trimming and J lost 0 bases, with 12 bases between them. This CDR3 spans 14 amino acids. The full variable domain, in which reference TRBV29-1 and TRBJ2-5 provide the parts outside the CDR3, is SAVISQKPSRDICQRGTSLTIQCQVDSQVTMMFWYRQQPGQSLTLIATANQGSEATYESGFVIDKFPISRPNLTFSTLTVSNMSPEDSSIYLCSVVLVVYQETQYFGPGTRLLVL.

The chain uses TRBV28 and TRBJ2-7, with TRBD2 identical over 12 bases. The CDR3 has 15 amino acids. The germline gives CDR1 MDHEN, CDR2 SYDVKM. V shed 2 bases and J 6 bases; nucleotides not matched to a gene: 5. The CDR3 protein is CASSLTSGRKGEQYF. The DNA for the CDR3 is TGTGCCAGCAGTTTAACTAGCGGGAGGAAAGGCGAGCAGTACTTC. The whole variable domain, remainder taken from reference TRBV28 and TRBJ2-7, is DVKVTQSSRYLVKRTGEKVFLECVQDMDHENMFWYRQDPGLGLRLIYFSYDVKMKEKGDIPEGYSVSREKKERFSLILESASTNQTSMYLCASSLTSGRKGEQYFGPGTRLTVT.

This clone has only one observation. The chain carries TRBV12-5 and TRBJ1-5; D is ambiguous. V was cut by 7 bases and J by 0 bases, with 13 bases left in between. The CDR3 contains 15 residues. Germline CDR1 is LGHNT and CDR2 is FRNRAP. The CDR3 sequence: CASAEGTASNQPQHF. The CDR3 bases are TGTGCTAGTGCCGAGGGTACTGCTAGCAATCAGCCCCAGCATTTT. Full variable domain (remainder filled in from reference TRBV12-5 and TRBJ1-5): DARVTQTPRHKVTEMGQEVTMRCQPILGHNTVFWYRQTMMQGLELLAYFRNRAPLDDSGMPKDRFSAEMPDATLATLKIQPSEPRDSAVYFCASAEGTASNQPQHFGDGTRLSIL.

The V call is TRBV25-1, the J call TRBJ2-5; 7 bases are shared with TRBD2. Trimming removed 4 bases from V and 1 base from J; junction bases left unmatched: 6. Germline values: CDR1 MGHDK, CDR2 SYGVNS. The CDR3 is 15 residues long. CDR3 DNA: TGTGCCAGCAGTGCCCAATGGGGGGGCCAAGAGACCCAGTACTTC. This codes for CASSAQWGGQETQYF.

The chain carries TRBV29-1 and TRBJ2-1, with TRBD2 matching 11 bases. The CDR3 spans 14 residues. Germline assignment: CDR1 SQVTM and CDR2 ANQGSEA. Trimming cost V 6 bases and J 2 bases; bases outside gene matches: 3. CDR3 in amino acids: CSVRTSGPYNEQFF. The DNA for the CDR3 is TGCAGCGTCCGGACTAGCGGGCCCTACAATGAGCAGTTCTTC.

The genes are TRBV25-1 and TRBJ2-1; 10 positions agree with TRBD2. This CDR3 has 17 residues. CDR1 and CDR2 (germline): MGHDK, SYGVNS. With 4 bases clipped from V and 6 bases from J, the junction kept 12 bases outside the gene matches. The CDR3 sequence: CASSGNLLAGEFNEQFF. The CDR3 nucleotides are TGTGCCAGCAGTGGAAACCTGCTAGCGGGAGAGTTCAATGAGCAGTTCTTC.

This chain links TRBV2 with TRBJ1-3; D unresolved. Trimming took off 4 bases at V and 0 bases at J, with 13 bases between the two ends. Per the germline V gene, CDR1 is SNHLY and CDR2 is FYNNEI. The CDR3 totals 16 residues. CDR3 residues: CASSVEDPRSGNTIYF. Here the CDR3 DNA reads TGTGCCAGCAGTGTTGAGGACCCCCGCTCTGGAAACACCATATATTTT. The full variable domain, rest sourced from reference TRBV2 and TRBJ1-3, is EPEVTQTPSHQVTQMGQEVILRCVPISNHLYFYWYRQILGQKVEFLVSFYNNEISEKSEIFDDQFSVERPDGSNFTLKIRSTKLEDSAMYFCASSVEDPRSGNTIYFGEGSWLTVV.

The CDR3 loop is CASSRTGTGGLGEQYF. In DNA, the CDR3 is TGCGCCAGCAGCCGTACCGGGACAGGGGGCCTTGGGGAGCAGTACTTC. This rearrangement joins TRBV4-1 to TRBJ2-7; 12 bases line up with TRBD1. CDR1 and CDR2 from the germline V gene are MGHRA and YSYEKL. The trim removed 4 bases at V and 7 bases at J, leaving 11 bases unmatched. There are 16 residues in the CDR3.

V gene TRBV29-1 combines with J gene TRBJ2-3; D gene ambiguous. CDR3 size: 11 residues. Germline values: CDR1 SQVTM, CDR2 ANQGSEA. V lost 7 bases and J lost 4, with 9 bases in between. DNA of the CDR3: TGCAGCGCCCAACTGGCAGATACGCAGTATTTT. Translating gives CSAQLADTQYF.

The rearrangement joins TRBV2 to TRBJ2-5, with D unresolved. This CDR3 comprises 12 residues. The germline CDR1 and CDR2 sequences are SNHLY and FYNNEI. Trimming took off 7 bases at V and 0 bases at J, with 6 bases between the two ends. The CDR3 sequence: CASKFYQETQYF. The CDR3 DNA reads TGTGCCAGCAAATTCTACCAAGAGACCCAGTACTTC.

The chain has TRBV6-1 and TRBJ1-2, with D hard to call. Germline V gives CDR1 MNHNS, CDR2 SASEGT. CDR3 size: 14 residues. The V gene lost 6 bases and the J gene lost 8 bases, with 19 bases spanning the gap. The CDR3 DNA is TGTGCCAGCAGGCCCACTCAGGTCCCGGGAGGCTACACCTTC. Its protein product is CASRPTQVPGGYTF.

Points on this clone: The sample contains more than one DNA sequence encoding this CDR3. The chain employs TRBV7-3 and TRBJ2-5; D is possibly TRBD1 (7 bases). Trimming pared 4 bases from V and 5 bases from J, leaving 14 bases between. The CDR3 is 14 residues long. Germline V lookup: CDR1 SGHTA, CDR2 FQGTGA. The CDR3 bases are TGTGCCAGCAGCTCCCAGGGGGGCATGGAGACCCAGTACTTC. The encoded protein is CASSSQGGMETQYF.

The chain employs TRBV30 and TRBJ1-3; D ambiguous. Germline loops: CDR1 GTSNPN, CDR2 SVGIG (reference sequence). The CDR3 contains 15 residues. The germline V and J ends were trimmed by 2 bases and 2 bases, with 13 bases remaining between them. In nucleotides, the CDR3 is TGTGCCTGGAGTCAGTCATCAAGCCCTGGAAACACCATATATTTT. Its protein product is CAWSQSSSPGNTIYF.

The chain uses TRBV6-5 and TRBJ2-4; D ambiguous. This CDR3 spans 13 amino acids. Deletions cut 9 bases from V and 11 bases from J, with 20 bases between. The germline V gene has CDR1 MNHEY and CDR2 SVGAGI. CDR3 loop: CARHKGPFSVQYF. CDR3 DNA: TGTGCCAGACACAAAGGACCCTTTTCTGTTCAGTACTTC.

This chain connects TRBV4-1 to TRBJ1-1; tentatively, D is TRBD1 (5 bases). Per the germline V gene, CDR1 is MGHRA and CDR2 is YSYEKL. The CDR3 runs to 17 residues. Trimming left V 1 base short and J 0 bases short, with 15 bases between. CDR3 amino acids: CASSQGWTGLMNTEAFF. The CDR3 DNA follows: TGCGCCAGCAGCCAAGGTTGGACGGGGCTTATGAACACTGAAGCTTTCTTT.

The CDR3 sequence: CASSSRGGDPTDTQYF. CDR3 nucleotides: TGTGCCAGCAGCTCTAGGGGAGGGGACCCCACAGATACGCAGTATTTT. This sequence joins TRBV7-8 and TRBJ2-3, with TRBD2 matching 7 bases. There are 16 residues in the CDR3. CDR1 is SGHVS, CDR2 FQNEAQ, per germline. V trimming: 4 bases; J trimming: 2 bases; junction bases outside the gene matches: 9. Drawing the rest from reference TRBV7-8 and TRBJ2-3, the complete variable domain is GAGVSQSPRYKVAKRGQDVALRCDPISGHVSLFWYQQALGQGPEFLTYFQNEAQLDKSGLPSDRFFAERPEGSVSTLKIQRTQQEDSAVYLCASSSRGGDPTDTQYFGPGTRLTVL.

V gene TRBV27 combines with J gene TRBJ2-3; D call uncertain. The V end lost 5 bases, the J end lost 4 bases, and 10 bases lay between the germline ends. This CDR3 has 13 amino acids. Germline lookup yields CDR1 MNHEY and CDR2 SMNVEV (reference sequence). CDR3 nucleotide sequence: TGTGCCAGCAGTCTTATCGGTTCAGATACGCAGTATTTT. Protein sequence: CASSLIGSDTQYF.

This chain connects TRBV4-2 to TRBJ1-1, with a weak D call TRBD1 (5 bases). The CDR3 contains 12 residues. Per germline, CDR1 LGHNA and CDR2 YNFKEQ. Deletions cut 1 base from V and 9 bases from J, with 9 bases between. The CDR3: CASSQGGLKAFF. CDR3 nucleotides: TGTGCCAGCAGCCAAGGGGGACTTAAAGCTTTCTTT.

This chain joins TRBV4-3 and TRBJ1-4, with a weak D call TRBD1 (6 bases). The germline V gene encodes CDR1 LGHNA and CDR2 YSLEER. Trimming shortened V by 3 bases and J by 3 bases, and 14 bases separated the two germline ends. The CDR3 covers 16 residues. The CDR3 sequence: CASSHAGGRSNEKLFF. CDR3 sequence (DNA): TGCGCCAGCAGCCACGCGGGGGGCAGGTCTAATGAAAAACTGTTTTTT.

The genes are TRBV29-1 and TRBJ2-3, with D possibly being TRBD1 (6 bases). Trimming left V 4 bases short and J 11 bases short, with 10 bases between. The CDR3 runs to 10 residues. Germline-derived CDR1 and CDR2 are SQVTM and ANQGSEA. CDR3 amino acids: CSVGEGGQYF. As DNA, the CDR3 is TGCAGCGTTGGTGAAGGGGGGCAGTATTTT.

This clone was seen once. The chain uses TRBV5-1 and TRBJ2-3; TRBD2 matches at 10 bases. CDR3 size: 18 residues. In germline, CDR1 is SGHRS, CDR2 YFSETQ. V lost 3 bases, J lost 1 base, and 11 bases stayed unmatched. The chain's CDR3 is CASSSTPNGTSGTDTQYF. The CDR3 bases are TGCGCCAGCAGCTCGACACCGAACGGGACTAGCGGCACAGATACGCAGTATTTT.

The V call is TRBV4-1, the J call TRBJ2-7; possible D gene TRBD1, 6 bases. The V end lost 5 bases, the J end lost 3 bases, and 14 bases lay between the germline ends. Germline CDR1 reads MGHRA; CDR2 reads YSYEKL. The CDR3 is made up of 14 amino acids. As DNA, the CDR3 is TGCGCCAGCAGCGACCGGGACACTTTCTACGAGCAGTACTTC. This sequence encodes CASSDRDTFYEQYF.

The CDR3 bases are TGTGCCAGCAGTACTGGACAGGGCAGCACAGATACGCAGTATTTT. The encoded protein is CASSTGQGSTDTQYF. This chain connects TRBV11-3 to TRBJ2-3; TRBD1 matches at 8 bases. After removal of 6 bases from V and 0 bases from J, the junction contained 5 bases not matched to a gene. The V gene's germline CDR1 is SGHNT and CDR2 YENEEA. This CDR3 is built from 15 residues.